What follows describes a single T cell receptor beta chain. The PCR used 60 Vbeta and 13 Jbeta primers. Sequencing used immunoSEQ multiplex PCR; TCRdb keeps in-frame clones, though not all of them. The sample holds tens of thousands of clones, around 70% seen once. This CDR3 has 14 residues. CDR1 and CDR2 from the germline V gene are SGHTA and FQGNSA. V gave up 2 bases and J gave up 1 base, with 8 bases separating them. This entry comes from a study of cytomegalovirus exposure and HLA in healthy donors. The chain has TRBV7-2 and TRBJ1-1; D is possibly TRBD1 (5 bases). This receptor was identified in a man aged 35 to 55 in good health and CMV-seropositive. Sequencing used PBMCs. The CDR3 is CASSLFQGNTEAFF. Written as DNA, the CDR3 is TGTGCCAGCAGCTTATTTCAGGGGAACACTGAAGCTTTCTTT. The variable domain in full, with the rest retrieved from reference TRBV7-2 and TRBJ1-1, is GAGVSQSPSNKVTEKGKDVELRCDPISGHTALYWYRQSLGQGLEFLIYFQGNSAPDKSGLPSDRFSAERTGGSVSTLTIQRTQQEDSAVYLCASSLFQGNTEAFFGQGTRLTVV.